Listed below are T cell receptor beta chains from one sample, sequenced in a study of blood T cells in healthy people across ages. TCRdb itself ran the 5' RACE reads through MiXCR, one entry per CDR3 protein. Of over 950,000 distinct CDR3 sequences detected, roughly 51% appear once; the ten largest clones hold about 22%. Sequencing was carried out using blood. These receptors were collected from a woman aged 55-70 years in good health. The CDR3 runs from the conserved cysteine through the conserved F or W. The D gene is left open where the match is weak. Clone sizes are given selectively: once, few, many, or a class where the clone is expanded.

J gene | clone size | V gene | D gene | CDR3 DNA | CDR3 protein
TRBJ1-2 | - | TRBV15 | - | TGTGCCACCAGCAGAGGGACGGAAACTAACTATGGCTACACCTTC | CATSRGTETNYGYTF
TRBJ2-1 | few | TRBV5-1 | - | TGCGCCAGCAGCCGGGACACCTACAATGAGCAGTTCTTC | CASSRDTYNEQFF
TRBJ1-6 | - | TRBV29-1 | - | TGCAGCGCCGGCGGGGACGCGGTGGGTTCGCCCCTCCACTTT | CSAGGDAVGSPLHF
TRBJ2-5 | - | TRBV4-2 | - | TGTGCCAGCAGCCAAGATTTGTCGCGGATACAAGAGACCCAGTACTTC | CASSQDLSRIQETQYF
TRBJ2-3 | once | TRBV5-1 | - | TGCGCCAGCTCGAGGGGCGGCTCCATTTTTCCTAGCACAGATACGCAGTATTTT | CASSRGGSIFPSTDTQYF
TRBJ1-5 | - | TRBV21-1 | - | TGTGCCAGCGCACCCGGGGAGCAGGGGGGGCCCCAGCATTTT | CASAPGEQGGPQHF
TRBJ1-5 | - | TRBV28 | - | TGTGCCAGCAGTCCCCTTTCGTCGGGAAATCAGCCCCAGCATTTT | CASSPLSSGNQPQHF
TRBJ2-3 | - | TRBV19 | - | TGTGCCGGTAATAACGGGGCCACAGATACGCAGTATTTT | CAGNNGATDTQYF
TRBJ2-3 | few | TRBV7-9 | TRBD1 | TGTGCCAGCAGCACGTGGGACAGGGGGCTGAGAGATACGCAGTATTTT | CASSTWDRGLRDTQYF
TRBJ2-5 | - | TRBV4-1 | - | TGCGCCAGCAGCCAAGGGGGCCCTGGGAGAGAGACCCAGTACTTC | CASSQGGPGRETQYF
TRBJ2-7 | - | TRBV19 | - | TGTGCCAGTAGTAGCCGGGACTTCCCCTACGAGCAGTACTTC | CASSSRDFPYEQYF
TRBJ2-7 | few | TRBV7-9 | TRBD2 | TGTGCCAGCAGCTTAGCGGCTAGCGGGGCTGCCTACGAGCAGTACTTC | CASSLAASGAAYEQYF
TRBJ2-1 | once | TRBV18 | - | TGTGCCAGCTCACCACGTGAGAGGGCCTACAATGAGCAGTTCTTC | CASSPRERAYNEQFF
TRBJ2-3 | - | TRBV6-1 | - | TGTGCCAGCAATGGAAAGAGCGCAGATACGCAGTATTTT | CASNGKSADTQYF
TRBJ2-5 | few | TRBV6-5 | - | TGTGCCAGCAGTCGGTCAGGGACCCAGTACTTC | CASSRSGTQYF
TRBJ2-6 | few | TRBV12-3/TRBV12-4 | - | TGTGCCAGCAGTTTACGGCGGACCTCTGGGGCCAACGTCCTGACTTTC | CASSLRRTSGANVLTF
TRBJ2-7 | - | TRBV4-1 | - | TGCGCCAGCAGCCCGCCCGCGGGGGCTACATCCTACGAGCAGTACTTC | CASSPPAGATSYEQYF
TRBJ1-5 | - | TRBV10-3 | - | TGTGCCATCAGTGAGTCGGGGAGGATTAGCAATCAGCCCCAGCATTTT | CAISESGRISNQPQHF
TRBJ2-5 | - | TRBV7-6 | - | TGTGCCAGCAGTCCCCGGAATGGGCGGGAACAAGAGACCCAGTACTTC | CASSPRNGREQETQYF
TRBJ2-5 | - | TRBV9 | - | TGTGCCAGCAGCGTAGTCTCAGGACCACAAGAGACCCAGTACTTC | CASSVVSGPQETQYF
TRBJ2-5 | once | TRBV2 | - | TGTGCCAGCAGTAAACAGGGAAAGGAGACCCAGTACTTC | CASSKQGKETQYF
TRBJ2-5 | - | TRBV28 | - | TGTGCCAGCAGCTTCAACGGGAGCCCAAATAACAATGAGCAGTACTTC | CASSFNGSPNNNEQYF
TRBJ2-5 | - | TRBV20-1 | - | TGCAGTGCTAGAGATCAGGGGCAGTGGAAAAAGACCCAGTACTTC | CSARDQGQWKKTQYF
TRBJ2-7 | - | TRBV27 | TRBD1 | TGTGCCAGCAGTTTATCGGTCCCAGGGGGCGCTCTCTACGAGCAGTACTTC | CASSLSVPGGALYEQYF
TRBJ2-4 | - | TRBV7-2 | TRBD1 | TGTGCCAGCAGCCCCAGGGGGAGTAACATTCAGTACTTC | CASSPRGSNIQYF
TRBJ2-3 | few | TRBV2 | - | TGTGCCAGCATTGGGACCCGAAGCACAGATACGCAGTATTTT | CASIGTRSTDTQYF
TRBJ2-7 | - | TRBV28 | - | TGTGCCAGCAGTTTAAGCGGAGTCCTTTCCTACGAGCAGTACTTC | CASSLSGVLSYEQYF
TRBJ2-7 | few | TRBV12-3/TRBV12-4 | - | TGTGCCAGCAGCGATTGGGGCGGGACCGGGTACGAGCAGTACTTC | CASSDWGGTGYEQYF
TRBJ2-3 | - | TRBV25-1 | TRBD2 | TGTGCCAGCAGTGAAATCGGGTTAGCGGGAGGGGTCACAGATACGCAGTATTTT | CASSEIGLAGGVTDTQYF
TRBJ2-5 | - | TRBV24-1 | - | TGTGCCACCAGTGATACCGGGGCGCAAGAGACCCAGTACTTC | CATSDTGAQETQYF
TRBJ2-5 | - | TRBV7-6 | TRBD2 | TGTGCCAGCAGACCGACTAGCGGGGGGACCCAGTACTTC | CASRPTSGGTQYF
TRBJ2-7 | - | TRBV7-2 | - | TGTGCCAGCAGCTCACAGCCCAGCACAGCCTACGAGCAGTACTTC | CASSSQPSTAYEQYF
TRBJ2-3 | - | TRBV20-1 | TRBD1 | TGCAGCCACCAGGACAGGAGACTCCTTACGCAGTATTTT | CSHQDRRLLTQYF
TRBJ2-1 | - | TRBV7-3 | TRBD2 | TGTGCCAGCAGCGGGACTAGCAGCTCCTACAATGAGCAGTTCTTC | CASSGTSSSYNEQFF
TRBJ1-2 | - | TRBV20-1 | - | TGCAGTGCTAGAGAGGGGCGATCCTATGGCTACACCTTC | CSAREGRSYGYTF
TRBJ2-1 | - | TRBV29-1 | TRBD2 | TGCAGCGCAGGACTAGTAGAAGAGCAGTTCTTC | CSAGLVEEQFF
TRBJ2-2 | - | TRBV11-3 | TRBD2 | TGTGCCAGCAGTCCGGGACTAGCACAGACCGGGGAGCTGTTTTTT | CASSPGLAQTGELFF
TRBJ2-1 | few | TRBV12-3/TRBV12-4 | TRBD2 | TGTGCCAGCAGTTTCAGCGGGGACTCCTACAATGAGCAGTTCTTC | CASSFSGDSYNEQFF
TRBJ1-6 | - | TRBV2 | TRBD1 | TGTGCCAGCAGTGGGGACAGCTCCTATAATTCACCCCCCCACTTT | CASSGDSSYNSPPHF
TRBJ2-1 | - | TRBV2 | TRBD2 | TGTGCCAGCAGTGAAACTAGCGGGATAAGGTACAATGAGCAGTTCTTC | CASSETSGIRYNEQFF
TRBJ1-1 | - | TRBV18 | - | TGTGCCAGCTCACAGGAACAGATGGACACTGAAGCTTTCTTT | CASSQEQMDTEAFF
TRBJ2-5 | few | TRBV6-6 | - | TGTGCCAGCAGTTACTCCCCCCCACCAGCGGAGCAAGAGACCCAGTACTTC | CASSYSPPPAEQETQYF
TRBJ2-2 | - | TRBV11-2 | TRBD1 | TGTGCCAGCAGCTTAGAGGGGGGACAGGGAAACACCGGGGAGCTGTTTTTT | CASSLEGGQGNTGELFF
TRBJ1-2 | - | TRBV4-1 | - | TGCGCCAGCAGCCAAGGGCAGGGAGATTTAAACTATGGCTACACCTTC | CASSQGQGDLNYGYTF
TRBJ2-7 | - | TRBV28 | TRBD2 | TGTGCCACCGGGACGGGAATAGCGGGAGGTCTCCTAGAGCAGTACTTC | CATGTGIAGGLLEQYF
TRBJ2-7 | few | TRBV28 | TRBD2 | TGTGCCAGCAGTCCTTCCCGACTAGCGGGGGCTCAGCAGTACTTC | CASSPSRLAGAQQYF
TRBJ1-1 | - | TRBV6-1 | - | TGTGCCAGCAGAGTGCCAGGAAGCGGCCGGGCTTTCTTT | CASRVPGSGRAFF
TRBJ2-4 | - | TRBV20-1 | - | TGCAGTGCCAACGTTGGGTTGACCAAAAACATTCAGTACTTC | CSANVGLTKNIQYF
TRBJ1-6 | once | TRBV5-5 | - | TGTGCCAGCAGCTTGACCCCGGGCAGGCGGAATTCACCCCTCCACTTT | CASSLTPGRRNSPLHF
TRBJ2-7 | - | TRBV4-1 | TRBD1 | TGCGCCAGCAGTCGACAGGGATCTCCTTACGAGCAGTACTTC | CASSRQGSPYEQYF
TRBJ2-1 | - | TRBV30 | TRBD1 | TGTGCCGGGACAGCTTACTCCTACAATGAGCAGTTCTTC | CAGTAYSYNEQFF